Below, one TCR beta chain is given with its context. This record comes from a study of blood T cell repertoires in COVID-19. The wider study: PBMCs, B-cell-depleted T cells, or T cells provided the cDNA or gDNA that made up the material.

The assay was immunoSEQ multiplex PCR, and TCRdb's table has in-frame clones only and misses some. The sample has 150,000 or so clones; roughly four fifths are singletons. The cohort comprised adults aged roughly 18 to 95 years residing in 24 US areas. Grouping used clinical history reported by participants in a survey and questionnaire. The recovered donors of Cohort 3 showed two negative PCRs, clearance, or symptom resolution. The ends were cut back, 3 bases at V and 9 bases at J, with 15 bases in the middle. The CDR3 spans 15 residues. CDR1 is MDHEN and CDR2 is SYDVKM in the germline V gene. The sequenced sample was PBMCs or T cells enriched from blood (not recorded which). The sequence came from a man aged 50-59 years who had recovered from COVID-19. The rearrangement uses TRBV28 and TRBJ1-6; TRBD1 is a possible D gene (6 bases). This chain's CDR3 is CASSLGGQGVSPLHF. In nucleotides, the CDR3 is TGTGCCAGCAGTTTGGGGGGGCAGGGAGTTTCACCCCTCCACTTT.